What follows describes a single TCR beta chain. Its antigen is undetermined. This sample is drawn from a study of Graves' ophthalmopathy and Graves' hyperthyroidism. Study background: The term stable hyperthyroidism indicated an absence of ophthalmopathy within 18 months of follow-up.

Points from the study as a whole: Detected in blood as well were most expanded thyroid clonotypes with frequency above 0.001. Sensitivity of under 71% and specificity of 72.22% were achieved by the model that predicted ophthalmopathy progression.

The germline gives CDR1 DFQATT, CDR2 SNEGSKA (reference sequence). This CDR3 spans 14 amino acids. V shed 1 base and J shed 6 bases, with 13 bases lying between them. Hyperthyroidism in these 18- to 65-year-old patients was newly diagnosed, lasting under 2 months. The study amplified TCR beta CDR3 regions using RNA transcripts. First-round RT-PCR relied on HTBI primers, and a second-round multiplex PCR came next. From the multiplex PCR reads, TCRdb called clonotypes with MiXCR, one entry per CDR3 protein. The sample yields around 1,000,000 distinct CDR3 sequences, about 38% seen once. The chain combines TRBV20-1 with TRBJ1-3, with D maybe TRBD1 (5 bases). The sequenced sample was peripheral blood or thyroid tissue (not recorded which). The receptor was isolated from an adult man with Graves' hyperthyroidism. CDR3 residues: CSARVGTEKNTIYF. The CDR3 nucleotides are TGCAGTGCTAGAGTCGGGACGGAGAAAAACACCATATATTTT.